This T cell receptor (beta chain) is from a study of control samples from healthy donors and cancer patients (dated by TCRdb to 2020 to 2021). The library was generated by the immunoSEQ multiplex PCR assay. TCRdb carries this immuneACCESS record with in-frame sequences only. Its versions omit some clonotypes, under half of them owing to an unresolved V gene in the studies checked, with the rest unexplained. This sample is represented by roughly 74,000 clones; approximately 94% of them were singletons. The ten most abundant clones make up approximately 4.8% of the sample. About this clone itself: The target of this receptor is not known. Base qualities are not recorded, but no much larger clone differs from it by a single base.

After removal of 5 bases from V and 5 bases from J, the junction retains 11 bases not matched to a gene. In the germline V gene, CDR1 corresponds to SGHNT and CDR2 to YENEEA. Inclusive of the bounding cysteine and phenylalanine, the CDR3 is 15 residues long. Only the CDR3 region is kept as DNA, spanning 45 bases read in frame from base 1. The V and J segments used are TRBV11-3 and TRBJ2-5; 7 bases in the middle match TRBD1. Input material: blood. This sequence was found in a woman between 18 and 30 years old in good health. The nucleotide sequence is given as TGTGCCAGCAGCATAGGAGACAGGGCGGAGGAGACCCAGTACTTC. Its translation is CASSIGDRAEETQYF.